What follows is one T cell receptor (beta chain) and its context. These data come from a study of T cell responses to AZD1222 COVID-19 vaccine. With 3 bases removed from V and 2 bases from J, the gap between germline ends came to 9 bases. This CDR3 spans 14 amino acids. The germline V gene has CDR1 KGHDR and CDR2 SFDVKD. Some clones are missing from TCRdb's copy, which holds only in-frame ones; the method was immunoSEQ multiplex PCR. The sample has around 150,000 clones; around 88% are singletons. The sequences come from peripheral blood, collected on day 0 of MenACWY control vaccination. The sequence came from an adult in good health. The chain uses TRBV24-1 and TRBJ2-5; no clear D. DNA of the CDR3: TGTGCCACCAGTGATAGGCAGGTTCAAGAGACCCAGTACTTC. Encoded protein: CATSDRQVQETQYF.